These 26 T cell receptor beta chains were sequenced from one sample in a study of blood T cell repertoires in COVID-19. TCRdb keeps only in-frame clones here, not all; method: immunoSEQ multiplex PCR. The sample has approximately 240,000 clones; around 87% are singletons. The sequenced material came from PBMCs or T cells enriched from blood (not recorded which). All receptors derive from a woman younger than 45 with acute COVID-19.

The chain has TRBV19 and TRBJ1-1; D is unclear. This CDR3 comprises 15 residues. Trimming shortened V by 4 bases and J by 1 base, and 13 bases separated the two germline ends. Germline CDR1 is LNHDA and CDR2 is SQIVND (reference sequence). The CDR3 is CASSTRGSPNTEAFF. The CDR3 DNA reads TGTGCCAGTAGTACGAGAGGGAGTCCGAACACTGAAGCTTTCTTT.

This chain connects TRBV15 to TRBJ2-7; 9 nucleotides line up with TRBD1. After removal of 5 bases from V and 2 bases from J, the junction contained 7 bases not matched to a gene. CDR3 length equals 15 residues. Germline V gives CDR1 LNHNV, CDR2 YYDKDF (reference sequence). CDR3 region: CATSERQGGTYEQYF. The DNA of the CDR3 is TGTGCCACCAGCGAACGACAGGGGGGTACCTACGAGCAGTACTTC.

J is TRBJ1-2 and V is TRBV7-3, with 8 bases fitting TRBD1. This CDR3 has 14 residues. Germline V gene lookup returns CDR1 SGHTA and CDR2 FQGTGA. Trimming at V came to 3 bases and at J to 7 bases, leaving 7 bases not matched to a gene. The CDR3 bases are TGTGCCAGCAGCTTTGGGCAGGGGGCTGTTGGCTACACCTTC. It is translated as CASSFGQGAVGYTF.

This sequence joins TRBV29-1 and TRBJ2-1, with 8 bases lining up with TRBD2. V dropped 2 bases and J dropped 6; count of bases not matched to a gene: 3. The CDR3 runs to 13 residues. CDR1 is SQVTM and CDR2 is ANQGSEA in the germline V gene. Written as DNA, the CDR3 is TGCAGCGTTGAATCGGGGGGGCTCAATGAGCAGTTCTTC. As protein: CSVESGGLNEQFF.

J is TRBJ1-2 and V is TRBV18; 7 bases map to TRBD1. J gave up 3 bases and V 0 bases, and 7 bases lay outside the gene matches. This CDR3 is 16 amino acids long. Germline values: CDR1 KGHSH, CDR2 LQKENI. As DNA, the CDR3 is TGTGCCAGCTCACCACCAGGATCGGGACAGTACTATGGCTACACCTTC. This sequence encodes CASSPPGSGQYYGYTF.

V gene TRBV6-5 combines with J gene TRBJ2-3, with D possibly being TRBD1 (5 bases). Trimming removed 6 bases at V and 3 bases at J, with 10 bases between. CDR1 is MNHEY and CDR2 is SVGAGI in the germline V gene. The CDR3 has 13 amino acids. CDR3 loop: CASRGRVTDTQYF. CDR3 DNA: TGTGCCAGCAGGGGCAGGGTGACAGATACGCAGTATTTT.

The chain links TRBV2 to TRBJ1-5, with 9 bases fitting TRBD1. The trim removed 6 bases at V and 4 bases at J, leaving 4 bases unmatched. This CDR3 comprises 14 residues. CDR1 and CDR2 from the germline V gene are SNHLY and FYNNEI. The DNA of the CDR3 is TGTGCCAGCAGGGTGGGACAGGGAAATCAGCCCCAGCATTTT. This encodes CASRVGQGNQPQHF.

The V and J genes are TRBV5-6 and TRBJ2-3, with D possibly TRBD2 on 7 matching bases. V lost 3 bases and J 6 bases, leaving 17 bases between the germline ends. The germline CDR1 and CDR2 sequences are SGHDT and YYEEEE. The CDR3 totals 15 residues. For the CDR3, the DNA is TGTGCCAGCAGCTCCAGGGGAGGGTATGGCGATACGCAGTATTTT. Protein product: CASSSRGGYGDTQYF.

This chain uses TRBV18 with TRBJ1-5, with 7 bases fitting TRBD1. Germline CDR1 KGHSH, CDR2 LQKENI. CDR3 length equals 14 residues. Unmatched junction bases numbered 4, after V lost 4 bases and J lost 4 bases. The CDR3 protein is CASSRGQRNQPQHF. CDR3 in DNA: TGTGCCAGCTCACGGGGACAGAGGAATCAGCCCCAGCATTTT. Variable domain in full (rest from reference TRBV18 and TRBJ1-5): NAGVMQNPRHLVRRRGQEARLRCSPMKGHSHVYWYRQLPEEGLKFMVYLQKENIIDESGMPKERFSAEFPKEGPSILRIQQVVRGDSAAYFCASSRGQRNQPQHFGDGTRLSIL.

This clone has just a few counts. The chain links TRBV10-2 to TRBJ1-5, with 7 bases identical to TRBD1. V lost 5 bases, J lost 6 bases, and 4 bases stayed unmatched. CDR1 and CDR2 (germline): WSHSY, SAAADI. The CDR3 consists of 13 residues. In nucleotides, the CDR3 is TGCGCCAGCAGTTCTGACAGGGCTCAGCCCCAGCATTTT. Its protein is CASSSDRAQPQHF.

The rearrangement links TRBV4-3 to TRBJ2-2; 8 positions match TRBD2. The CDR3 consists of 18 residues. J lost 7 bases, V lost 3 bases, and 16 bases had no gene match. The germline V gene encodes CDR1 LGHNA and CDR2 YSLEER. Written as DNA, the CDR3 is TGCGCCAGCAGCCACTCCCGGGGGGGCCTAGATGACGGCGGGGAGCTGTTTTTT. Protein sequence: CASSHSRGGLDDGGELFF.

This rearrangement joins TRBV28 to TRBJ1-2; no reliable D call. This CDR3 region has 14 residues. Germline-derived CDR1 and CDR2 are MDHEN and SYDVKM. V gave up 2 bases and J gave up 4 bases, with 11 bases separating them. CDR3 in DNA: TGTGCCAGCAGTTTACGGCAGACATTCTATGGCTACACCTTC. It specifies CASSLRQTFYGYTF.

The rearrangement uses TRBV6-1 and TRBJ1-2, with a tentative D call TRBD1 (5 bases). The CDR3 runs 14 residues. The V gene lost 3 bases and the J gene lost 5 bases, with 13 bases spanning the gap. Germline values: CDR1 MNHNS, CDR2 SASEGT. The CDR3 nucleotides are TGTGCCAGCAGTGAGGGGCTGTGGGGATATGGCTACACCTTC. It encodes CASSEGLWGYGYTF.

This rearrangement joins TRBV14 to TRBJ2-1; weak D call: TRBD2 (5 bases). From germline, CDR1 is SGHDN and CDR2 FVKESK. This CDR3 is built from 15 residues. With 1 base removed from V and 5 bases from J, the gap between germline ends came to 12 bases. CDR3 nucleotide sequence: TGTGCCAGCAGCCAAGTTACGGGAATCAACAATGAGCAGTTCTTC. The encoded protein is CASSQVTGINNEQFF.

The chain couples TRBV4-2 to TRBJ1-2, with D perhaps TRBD1 (5 bases). This CDR3 is 16 amino acids long. CDR1 and CDR2 (germline): LGHNA, YNFKEQ. V was trimmed by 3 bases and J by 6 bases, leaving 20 bases between them. In DNA form, the CDR3 reads TGTGCCAGCAGCCAGGGACTCAACTTTGGGGAGGATGGCTACACCTTC. This sequence encodes CASSQGLNFGEDGYTF.

V is TRBV5-1 and J is TRBJ2-5, with 7 bases that match TRBD2. V shed 0 bases and J 4 bases; nucleotides not matched to a gene: 6. Germline lookup yields CDR1 SGHRS and CDR2 YFSETQ. The CDR3 covers 15 residues. For the CDR3, the DNA is TGCGCCAGCAGCTTGGGCAGGGAGGGTGGAGAGACCCAGTACTTC. Translating gives CASSLGREGGETQYF.

The J gene is TRBJ2-2, the V gene TRBV6-4; tentative D call: TRBD2 (6 bases). Trimming took 10 bases from V and 5 from J, leaving 17 bases between them. The CDR3 length is 14 residues. Germline lookup yields CDR1 MRHNA and CDR2 SNTAGT. The DNA for the CDR3 is TGTGCCATCCCTCGACTAGTCGCAACCGGGGAGCTGTTTTTT. This sequence encodes CAIPRLVATGELFF.

This chain uses TRBV19 with TRBJ1-4; 7 nucleotides agree with TRBD1. J was trimmed by 4 bases and V by 9 bases; bases with no gene match: 8. CDR3 length equals 14 residues. CDR1 and CDR2 (germline): LNHDA, SQIVND (reference sequence). Written as DNA, the CDR3 is TGTGCCAGCAGCCGGGACAGCATTAATGAAAAACTGTTTTTT. The encoded protein is CASSRDSINEKLFF.

This chain's CDR3 is CASSVGAGKETQYF. The CDR3, as DNA: TGTGCCAGCTCCGTGGGGGCAGGGAAAGAGACCCAGTACTTC. This chain uses TRBV7-9 with TRBJ2-5; D is possibly TRBD1 (6 bases). V dropped 8 bases and J dropped 3 bases, with 16 bases sitting between them. This CDR3 is 14 amino acids long. Germline loops: CDR1 SEHNR, CDR2 FQNEAQ (reference sequence).

This chain connects TRBV7-9 to TRBJ1-1, with a weak D call TRBD1 (6 bases). This CDR3 spans 15 amino acids. The V end lost 5 bases, the J end lost 3 bases, and 16 bases lay between the germline ends. Germline CDR1 is SEHNR and CDR2 is FQNEAQ (reference sequence). The CDR3 DNA reads TGTGCCAGCAGCCTCCTACAGGGTAGGGACACTGAAGCTTTCTTT. It specifies CASSLLQGRDTEAFF.

The chain links TRBV5-6 to TRBJ2-5; 14 bases fit TRBD2. Trimming took 2 bases from V and 5 from J; bases not matched to a gene: 8. There are 17 residues in the CDR3. Germline-derived CDR1 and CDR2 are SGHDT and YYEEEE. The CDR3 reads CASSFPRLAGGLETQYF. CDR3 bases: TGTGCCAGCAGCTTTCCACGACTAGCGGGGGGGCTGGAGACCCAGTACTTC.

This clone is a singleton in its sample. This chain uses TRBV28 with TRBJ1-5; D not resolved. Looked up from germline, CDR1 is MDHEN and CDR2 is SYDVKM. The CDR3 consists of 14 residues. With 2 bases removed from V and 9 bases from J, the gap between germline ends came to 14 bases. The CDR3 loop is CASSLTGPEGPQHF. The DNA of the CDR3 is TGTGCCAGCAGTTTAACTGGGCCTGAGGGGCCCCAGCATTTT.

The chain recombines TRBV19 with TRBJ1-6, with 7 bases aligning to TRBD1. CDR1 and CDR2 from the germline V gene are LNHDA and SQIVND (reference sequence). J gave up 7 bases and V 5 bases, and 8 bases lay outside the gene matches. The CDR3 extends over 15 amino acids. The DNA of the CDR3 is TGTGCCAGTAGTTCGACGACAGGGCTGAATTCACCCCTCCACTTT. It yields the protein CASSSTTGLNSPLHF.

The chain is built from TRBV5-6 and TRBJ2-7; TRBD1 agrees at 7 bases. Germline V gives CDR1 SGHDT, CDR2 YYEEEE. CDR3 length equals 14 residues. V dropped 3 bases and J dropped 9; count of bases not matched to a gene: 12. The CDR3 sequence is CASSSISDRLLQYF. CDR3 nucleotides: TGTGCCAGCAGCTCAATTTCGGACAGGCTCTTGCAGTACTTC.

V and J are TRBV2 and TRBJ2-1, with 7 bases fitting TRBD2. The junction had 9 bases not matched to a gene; V was cut back by 4 bases and J by 9 bases. Germline V gene sequence: CDR1 SNHLY, CDR2 FYNNEI. This CDR3 has 14 residues. CDR3 DNA: TGTGCCAGCAGTGCACTCGAGCGGGGTAGTGAGCAGTTCTTC. It codes for CASSALERGSEQFF.

This chain connects TRBV5-1 to TRBJ2-7; 13 nucleotides agree with TRBD2. The CDR3 spans 16 residues. Trimming cost V 0 bases and J 2 bases; bases outside gene matches: 2. Germline assignment: CDR1 SGHRS and CDR2 YFSETQ. The CDR3 spells CASSLDTSGGAYEQYF. CDR3 bases: TGCGCCAGCAGCTTGGATACTAGCGGGGGGGCCTACGAGCAGTACTTC.